This T cell receptor (beta chain) originates from a study of OX40 agonist ivuxolimab in advanced cancers. TCRdb's copy holds only in-frame clones and misses some; the assay was immunoSEQ multiplex PCR. The data show some 74,000 clones, with about 90% seen just once and roughly 6.9% held by the top ten. Study observations and caveats: Certain nonresponders likewise exhibited a low normalized T-cell clonal expansion. Expansion of clones was among the lowest in partial responders at 0.1-3.0 mg/kg. On average, a greater number of expanded clones characterised CD8+ T cells relative to CD4+. No determination was made of the antigen specificity of the expanded peripheral T cells.

With respect to this clone: Antigen unknown.

Between the trimmed V and J ends, which lost 1 base and 10 bases, there was a span of 11 bases. The CDR3 totals 13 residues. In germline, CDR1 is LNHDA, CDR2 SQIVND (reference sequence). This chain joins TRBV19 and TRBJ2-1; weak D call: TRBD2 (5 bases). The origin of this receptor is an adult with an advanced solid tumor such as melanoma, head and neck, liver or kidney cancer. The sequences come from CD4+ or CD8+ T cells sorted from blood, collected in a trial of the OX40 agonist ivuxolimab. CDR3 amino acids: CASSIGGLGEQFF. The CDR3, as DNA: TGTGCCAGTAGTATAGGAGGGTTAGGGGAGCAGTTCTTC. Looking up the rest from reference TRBV19 and TRBJ2-1 gives the full variable domain: DGGITQSPKYLFRKEGQNVTLSCEQNLNHDAMYWYRQDPGQGLRLIYYSQIVNDFQKGDIAEGYSVSREKKESFPLTVTSAQKNPTAFYLCASSIGGLGEQFFGPGTRLTVL.